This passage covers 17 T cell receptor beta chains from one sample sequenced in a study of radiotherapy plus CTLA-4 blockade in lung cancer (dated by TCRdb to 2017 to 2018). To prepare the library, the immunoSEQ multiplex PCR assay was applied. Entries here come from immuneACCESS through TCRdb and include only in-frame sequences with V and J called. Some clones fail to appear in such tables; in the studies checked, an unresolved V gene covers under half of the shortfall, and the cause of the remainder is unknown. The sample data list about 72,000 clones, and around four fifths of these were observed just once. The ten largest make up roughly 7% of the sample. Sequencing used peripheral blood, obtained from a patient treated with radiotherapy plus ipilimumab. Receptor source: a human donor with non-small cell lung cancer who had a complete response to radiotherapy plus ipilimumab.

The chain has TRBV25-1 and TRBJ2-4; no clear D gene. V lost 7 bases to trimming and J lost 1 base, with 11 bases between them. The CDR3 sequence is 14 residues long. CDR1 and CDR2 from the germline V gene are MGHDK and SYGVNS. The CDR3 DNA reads TGTGCCAGCACCGCGTCGACTGCCAAAAACATTCAGTACTTC. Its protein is CASTASTAKNIQYF.

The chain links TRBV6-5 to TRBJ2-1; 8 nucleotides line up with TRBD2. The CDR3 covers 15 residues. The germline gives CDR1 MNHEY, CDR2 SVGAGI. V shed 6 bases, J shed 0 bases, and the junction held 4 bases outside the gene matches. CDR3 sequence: CASSSSGSSYNEQFF. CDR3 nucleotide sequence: TGTGCCAGCAGCTCCAGCGGGAGCTCCTACAATGAGCAGTTCTTC.

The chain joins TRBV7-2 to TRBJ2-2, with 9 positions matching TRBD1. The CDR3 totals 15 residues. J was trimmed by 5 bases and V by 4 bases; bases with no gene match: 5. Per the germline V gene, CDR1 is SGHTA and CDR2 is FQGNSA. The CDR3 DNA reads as TGTGCCAGCAGCTACAGGGGGCGGGGGACCGGGGAGCTGTTTTTT. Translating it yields CASSYRGRGTGELFF. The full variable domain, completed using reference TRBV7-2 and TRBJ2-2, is GAGVSQSPSNKVTEKGKDVELRCDPISGHTALYWYRQSLGQGLEFLIYFQGNSAPDKSGLPSDRFSAERTGGSVSTLTIQRTQQEDSAVYLCASSYRGRGTGELFFGEGSRLTVL.

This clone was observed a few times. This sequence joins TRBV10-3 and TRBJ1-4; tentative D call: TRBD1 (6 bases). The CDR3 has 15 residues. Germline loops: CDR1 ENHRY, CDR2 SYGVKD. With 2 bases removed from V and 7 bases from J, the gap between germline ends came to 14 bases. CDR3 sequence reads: CAISERNRESEKLFF. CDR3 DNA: TGTGCCATCAGTGAGAGGAACAGGGAGAGTGAAAAACTGTTTTTT.

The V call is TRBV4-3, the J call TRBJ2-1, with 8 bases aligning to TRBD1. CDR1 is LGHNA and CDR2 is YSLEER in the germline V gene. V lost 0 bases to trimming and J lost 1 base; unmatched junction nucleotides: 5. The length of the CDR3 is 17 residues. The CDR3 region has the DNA TGCGCCAGCAGCCAAGATAGGGGACAGGAGTCCTACAATGAGCAGTTCTTC. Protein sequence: CASSQDRGQESYNEQFF.

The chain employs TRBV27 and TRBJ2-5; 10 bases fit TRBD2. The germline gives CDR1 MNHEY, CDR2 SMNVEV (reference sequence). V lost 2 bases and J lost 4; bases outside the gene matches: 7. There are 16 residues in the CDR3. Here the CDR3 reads CASSLLAGDGRETQYF. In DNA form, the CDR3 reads TGTGCCAGCAGTTTACTAGCGGGAGATGGTCGAGAGACCCAGTACTTC.

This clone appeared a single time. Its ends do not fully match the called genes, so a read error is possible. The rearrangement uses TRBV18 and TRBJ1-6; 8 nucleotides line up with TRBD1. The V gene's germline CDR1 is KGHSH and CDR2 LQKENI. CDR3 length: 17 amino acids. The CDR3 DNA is TGTACCAGCTCACGAAGCGGGCAGGGGGCAATCTATTCACCCCTCCACTTT. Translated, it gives CTSSRSGQGAIYSPLHF.

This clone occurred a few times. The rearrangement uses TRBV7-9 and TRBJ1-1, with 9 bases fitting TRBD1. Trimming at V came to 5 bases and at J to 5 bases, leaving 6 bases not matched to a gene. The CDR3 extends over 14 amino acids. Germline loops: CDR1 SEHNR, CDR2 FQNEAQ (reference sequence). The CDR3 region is CASSLNRGLTEAFF. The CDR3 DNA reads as TGTGCCAGCAGCCTGAACAGGGGGCTAACTGAAGCTTTCTTT. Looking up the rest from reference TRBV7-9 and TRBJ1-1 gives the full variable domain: DTGVSQNPRHKITKRGQNVTFRCDPISEHNRLYWYRQTLGQGPEFLTYFQNEAQLEKSRLLSDRFSAERPKGSFSTLEIQRTEQGDSAMYLCASSLNRGLTEAFFGQGTRLTVV.

The DNA for the CDR3 is TGTGCCAGCAGCCCCCGACAGGATTATAATGAAAAACTGTTTTTT. This gives the protein CASSPRQDYNEKLFF. The V gene is TRBV7-8, the J gene TRBJ1-4, with D perhaps matching TRBD1 (6 bases). The germline CDR1 and CDR2 sequences are SGHVS and FQNEAQ. The length of the CDR3 is 15 residues. With 5 bases removed from V and 4 bases from J, the gap between germline ends came to 14 bases.

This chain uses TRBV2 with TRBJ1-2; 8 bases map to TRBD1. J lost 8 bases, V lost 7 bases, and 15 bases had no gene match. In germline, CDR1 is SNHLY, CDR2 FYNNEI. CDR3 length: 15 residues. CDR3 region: CASTTQTRGLRGYTF. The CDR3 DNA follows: TGTGCCAGCACCACCCAGACCAGGGGGCTTCGAGGCTACACCTTC.

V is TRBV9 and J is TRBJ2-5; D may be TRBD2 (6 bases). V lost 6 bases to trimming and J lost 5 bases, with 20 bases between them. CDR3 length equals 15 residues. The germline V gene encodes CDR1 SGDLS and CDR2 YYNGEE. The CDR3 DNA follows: TGTGCCAGCACCCCCCTAGCTACCGGAGGGGAGACCCAGTACTTC. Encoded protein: CASTPLATGGETQYF.

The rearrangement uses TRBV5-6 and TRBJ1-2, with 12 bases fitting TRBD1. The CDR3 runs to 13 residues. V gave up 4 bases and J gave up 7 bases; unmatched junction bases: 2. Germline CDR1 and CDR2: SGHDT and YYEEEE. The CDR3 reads CASSGGQGAGYTF. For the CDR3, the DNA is TGTGCCAGCAGCGGGGGACAGGGGGCTGGCTACACCTTC.

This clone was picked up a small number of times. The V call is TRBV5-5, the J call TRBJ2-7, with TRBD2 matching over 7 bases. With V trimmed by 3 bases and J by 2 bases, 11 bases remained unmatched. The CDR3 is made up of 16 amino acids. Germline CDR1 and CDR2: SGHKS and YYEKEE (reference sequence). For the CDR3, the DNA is TGTGCCAGCAGCTCAAACGGACTAGTGAGGACCTACGAGCAGTACGTC. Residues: CASSSNGLVRTYEQYV.

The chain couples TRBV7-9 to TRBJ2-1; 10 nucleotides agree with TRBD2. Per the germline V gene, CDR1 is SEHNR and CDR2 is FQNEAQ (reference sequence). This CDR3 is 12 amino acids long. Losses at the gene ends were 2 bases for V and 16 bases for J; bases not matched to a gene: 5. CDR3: CASSLTSGVTFF. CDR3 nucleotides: TGTGCCAGCAGCTTAACTAGCGGGGTCACATTCTTC. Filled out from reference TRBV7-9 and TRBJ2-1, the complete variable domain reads DTGVSQNPRHKITKRGQNVTFRCDPISEHNRLYWYRQTLGQGPEFLTYFQNEAQLEKSRLLSDRFSAERPKGSFSTLEIQRTEQGDSAMYLCASSLTSGVTFFGPGTRLTVL.

The CDR3 DNA sequence: TGTGCCAGCAGCTCGAGGGGACAGGGGAATGAGCAGTTCTTC. This sequence encodes CASSSRGQGNEQFF. The chain has TRBV7-9 and TRBJ2-1; 10 nucleotides match TRBD1. Germline loops: CDR1 SEHNR, CDR2 FQNEAQ (reference sequence). With V trimmed by 4 bases and J by 7 bases, 4 bases remained unmatched. The CDR3 is 14 residues long.

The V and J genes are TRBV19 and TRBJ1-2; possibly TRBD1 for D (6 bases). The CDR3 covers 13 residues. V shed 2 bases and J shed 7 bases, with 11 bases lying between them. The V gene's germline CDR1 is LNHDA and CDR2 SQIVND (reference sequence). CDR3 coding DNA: TGTGCCAGTAGTATATATAGGGGGTCTGGCTACACCTTC. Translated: CASSIYRGSGYTF.

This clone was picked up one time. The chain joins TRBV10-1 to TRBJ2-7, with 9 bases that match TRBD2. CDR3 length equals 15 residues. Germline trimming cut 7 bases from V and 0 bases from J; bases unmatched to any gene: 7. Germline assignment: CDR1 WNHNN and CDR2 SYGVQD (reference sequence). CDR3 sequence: CASNPLAGSSYEQYV. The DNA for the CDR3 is TGCGCCAGCAACCCTCTAGCGGGAAGCTCCTACGAGCAGTACGTC.